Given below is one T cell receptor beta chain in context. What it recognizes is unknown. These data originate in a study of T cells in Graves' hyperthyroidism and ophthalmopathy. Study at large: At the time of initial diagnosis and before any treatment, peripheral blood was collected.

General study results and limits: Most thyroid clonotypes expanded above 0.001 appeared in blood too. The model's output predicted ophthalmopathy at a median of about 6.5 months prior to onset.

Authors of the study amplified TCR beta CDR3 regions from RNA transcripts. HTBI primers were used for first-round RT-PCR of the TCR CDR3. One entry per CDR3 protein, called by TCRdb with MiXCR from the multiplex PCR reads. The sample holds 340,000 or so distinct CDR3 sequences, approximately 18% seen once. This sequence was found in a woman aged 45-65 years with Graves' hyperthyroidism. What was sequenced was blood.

The CDR3 DNA sequence: TGTGCCAGCAGTCCGCTAGCGGGAAGAAATGAGCAGTTCTTC. It specifies CASSPLAGRNEQFF. This chain links TRBV6-1 with TRBJ2-1; TRBD2 matches at 9 bases. This CDR3 has 14 amino acids. CDR1 and CDR2 (germline): MNHNS, SASEGT. The J segment lost 7 bases and the V segment lost 5 bases, leaving 6 bases of the junction unmatched.